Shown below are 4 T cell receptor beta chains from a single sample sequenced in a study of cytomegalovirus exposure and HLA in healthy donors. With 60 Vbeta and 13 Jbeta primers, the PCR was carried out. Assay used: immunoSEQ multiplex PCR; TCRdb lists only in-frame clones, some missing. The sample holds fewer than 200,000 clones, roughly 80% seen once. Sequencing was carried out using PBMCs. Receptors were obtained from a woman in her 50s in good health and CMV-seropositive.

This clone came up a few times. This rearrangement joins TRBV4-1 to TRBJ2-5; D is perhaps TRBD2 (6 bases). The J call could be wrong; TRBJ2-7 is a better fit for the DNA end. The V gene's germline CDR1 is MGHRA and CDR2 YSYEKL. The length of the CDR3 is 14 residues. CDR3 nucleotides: TGCGCCAGCAGCCAAGTCCGGGGGAACTACGAGCAGTACTTC. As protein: CASSQVRGNYEQYF.

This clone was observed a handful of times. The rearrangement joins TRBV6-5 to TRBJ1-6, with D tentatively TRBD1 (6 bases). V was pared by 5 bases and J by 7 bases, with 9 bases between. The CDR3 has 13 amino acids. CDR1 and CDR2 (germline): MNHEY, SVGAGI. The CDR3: CASSGQQNSPLHF. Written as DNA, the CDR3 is TGTGCCAGCAGTGGACAGCAGAATTCACCCCTCCACTTT.

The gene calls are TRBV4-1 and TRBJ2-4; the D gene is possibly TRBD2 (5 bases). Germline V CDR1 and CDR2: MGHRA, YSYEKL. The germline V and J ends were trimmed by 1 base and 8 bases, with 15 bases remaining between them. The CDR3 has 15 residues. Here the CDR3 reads CASSQVGNLGDIQYF. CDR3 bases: TGCGCCAGCAGCCAAGTCGGGAATCTCGGGGACATTCAGTACTTC.

CDR3 in amino acids: CASSLAQGGSGELFF. As DNA, the CDR3 is TGCGCCAGCAGCTTGGCCCAAGGAGGGTCCGGGGAGCTGTTTTTT. The chain combines TRBV5-1 with TRBJ2-2; tentative D call: TRBD2 (6 bases). The CDR3 loop spans 15 amino acids. V was pared by 0 bases and J by 6 bases, with 12 bases between. Germline loops: CDR1 SGHRS, CDR2 YFSETQ.